This TCR beta chain was identified during a study of response to subunit inactivated influenza vaccine. Study-wide results and caveats: Authors suggested each seasonal flu vaccination may recruit only limited numbers of new T cells.

MiXCR was run by TCRdb on the RT-PCR reads, yielding one entry per CDR3 protein. This table has 600,000 to 850,000 distinct CDR3 sequences, approximately 15% appearing once. Regarding this clonotype: The antigen remains unidentified.

This CDR3 is built from 15 residues. Germline trimming cut 4 bases from V and 6 bases from J; bases unmatched to any gene: 6. Per the germline V gene, CDR1 is SEHNR and CDR2 is FQNEAQ (reference sequence). Here the sequenced sample was PBMCs from blood, taken 14 days before vaccination. The source of this sequence is a man aged 50 to 59 who received an inactivated influenza vaccine. V gene TRBV7-9 combines with J gene TRBJ2-1, with 10 nucleotides matching TRBD2. In DNA, the CDR3 is TGTGCCAGCAGCTCCCGACTAGCGGGCGGCAATGAGCAGTTCTTC. Translating it yields CASSSRLAGGNEQFF. Full variable domain (rest looked up from reference TRBV7-9 and TRBJ2-1): DTGVSQNPRHKITKRGQNVTFRCDPISEHNRLYWYRQTLGQGPEFLTYFQNEAQLEKSRLLSDRFSAERPKGSFSTLEIQRTEQGDSAMYLCASSSRLAGGNEQFFGPGTRLTVL.